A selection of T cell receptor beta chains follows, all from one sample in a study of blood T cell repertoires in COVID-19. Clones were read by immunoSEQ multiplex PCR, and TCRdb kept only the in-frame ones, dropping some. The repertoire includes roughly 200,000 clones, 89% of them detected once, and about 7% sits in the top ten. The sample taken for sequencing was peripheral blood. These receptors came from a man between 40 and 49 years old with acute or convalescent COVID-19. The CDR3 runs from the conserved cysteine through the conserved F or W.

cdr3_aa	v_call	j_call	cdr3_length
CASSEGGLVPMNTEAFF	TRBV6-1	TRBJ1-1	17
CASSVLWDLEGRTEAFF	TRBV6-1	TRBJ1-1	17
CATSDAFTYEQYF	TRBV24-1	TRBJ2-7	13
CASQIKTGNYGYTF	TRBV21-1	TRBJ1-2	14
CASRLGTSGDETQYF	TRBV5-1	TRBJ2-5	15
CASSGKDRGSTEAFF	TRBV2	TRBJ1-1	15
CASRTVAGERTEAFF	TRBV27	TRBJ1-1	15
CAWSVAGGQPQHF	TRBV30	TRBJ1-5	13
CASSTGNTEAFF	TRBV25-1	TRBJ1-1	12
CASSQKTGGAGELFF	TRBV4-2	TRBJ2-2	15
CASSLRGVNEQYF	TRBV5-8	TRBJ2-7	13
CASSEGLAGGPFRSEQYF	TRBV2	TRBJ2-7	18
CASSQGALMAADTQYF	TRBV4-3	TRBJ2-3	16
CSVRGPTDTQYF	TRBV29-1	TRBJ2-3	12
CASGLHWNTEAFF	TRBV12-5	TRBJ1-1	13
CSVGRGTTNEKLFF	TRBV29-1	TRBJ1-4	14
CASSFEGGASWGNEQFF	TRBV28	TRBJ2-1	17
CASSSLAGGGNEQFF	TRBV27	TRBJ2-1	15
CASSSQRLAGSYEQYF	TRBV11-2	TRBJ2-7	16
CASSWGRQGGETQYF	TRBV5-4	TRBJ2-5	15
CASSLVEGVGQYF	TRBV27	TRBJ2-7	13
CASSLASGGAGEQFF	TRBV11-3	TRBJ2-1	15
CASSPTPNTEAFF	TRBV2	TRBJ1-1	13
CASRTSGTGTGSSYEQYF	TRBV12-2	TRBJ2-7	18
CASSLDQYTEAFF	TRBV11-3	TRBJ1-1	13